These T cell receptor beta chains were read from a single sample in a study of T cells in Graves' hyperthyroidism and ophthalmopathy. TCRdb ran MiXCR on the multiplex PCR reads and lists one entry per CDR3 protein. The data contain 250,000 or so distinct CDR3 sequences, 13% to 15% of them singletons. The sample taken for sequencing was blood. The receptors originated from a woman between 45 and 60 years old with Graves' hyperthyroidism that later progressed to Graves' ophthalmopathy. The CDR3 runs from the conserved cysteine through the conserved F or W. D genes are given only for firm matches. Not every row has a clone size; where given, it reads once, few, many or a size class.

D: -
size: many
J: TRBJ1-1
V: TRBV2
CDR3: CASRRGTAMNTEAFF
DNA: TGTGCCAGCAGGAGAGGGACGGCCATGAACACTGAAGCTTTCTTT

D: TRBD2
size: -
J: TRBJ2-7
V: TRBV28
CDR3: CASRDLRLAGAYEQYF
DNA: TGTGCCAGCAGAGATTTACGACTAGCGGGCGCCTACGAGCAGTACTTC

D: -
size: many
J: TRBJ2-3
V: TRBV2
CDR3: CATRFQRSTDTQYF
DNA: TGTGCCACACGGTTCCAGCGCAGCACAGATACGCAGTATTTT

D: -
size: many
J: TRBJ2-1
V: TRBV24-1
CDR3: CATSVQVGGSYNEQFF
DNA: TGTGCCACCAGTGTCCAGGTGGGGGGCTCCTACAATGAGCAGTTCTTC

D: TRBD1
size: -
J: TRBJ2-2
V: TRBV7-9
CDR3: CASSYDRDTTGELFF
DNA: TGTGCCAGCAGCTACGACAGGGACACCACCGGGGAGCTGTTTTTT

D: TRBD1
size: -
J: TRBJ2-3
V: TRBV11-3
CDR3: CASSLIGTVTGTDTQYF
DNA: TGTGCCAGCAGCTTAATCGGGACAGTGACCGGCACAGATACGCAGTATTTT

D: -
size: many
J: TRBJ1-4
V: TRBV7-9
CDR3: CASSFGWQGHNEKLFF
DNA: TGTGCCAGCAGCTTTGGTTGGCAGGGACATAATGAAAAACTGTTTTTT

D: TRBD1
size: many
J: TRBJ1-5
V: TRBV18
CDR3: CASSLSGTGDQPQHF
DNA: TGTGCCAGCTCACTGTCCGGGACAGGGGATCAGCCCCAGCATTTT

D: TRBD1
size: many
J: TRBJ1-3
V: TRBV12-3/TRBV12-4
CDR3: CASTADRRPLGNTIYF
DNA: TGTGCCAGCACCGCGGACAGGCGTCCTCTCGGAAACACCATATATTTT

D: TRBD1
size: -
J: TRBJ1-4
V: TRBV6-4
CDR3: CASRERARGRREKLFF
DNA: TGTGCCAGCAGGGAACGAGCCAGGGGGCGTCGTGAAAAACTGTTTTTT

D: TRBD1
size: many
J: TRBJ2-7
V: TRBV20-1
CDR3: CSARRGQNYEQYF
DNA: TGCAGTGCTCGTAGGGGGCAGAACTACGAGCAGTACTTC

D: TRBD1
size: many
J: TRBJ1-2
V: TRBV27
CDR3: CASSTTGQLYGYTF
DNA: TGTGCCAGCAGTACGACAGGGCAGCTCTATGGCTACACCTTC

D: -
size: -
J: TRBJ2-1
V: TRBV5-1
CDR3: CAGSLAGHISYNEQFF
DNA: TGCGCCGGCAGCTTGGCGGGTCACATCTCCTACAATGAGCAGTTCTTC

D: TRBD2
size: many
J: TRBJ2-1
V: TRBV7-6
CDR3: CASSLRASGRSSYNEQFF
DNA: TGTGCCAGCAGCTTAAGGGCTAGCGGGAGGAGCTCCTACAATGAGCAGTTCTTC

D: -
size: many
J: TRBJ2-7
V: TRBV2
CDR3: CASSDSSRHYEQYF
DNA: TGTGCCAGCAGTGATTCGAGCAGACACTACGAGCAGTACTTC

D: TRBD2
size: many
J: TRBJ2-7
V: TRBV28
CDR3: CASSLTSGRNEQYF
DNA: TGTGCCAGCAGTTTGACTAGCGGGAGAAACGAGCAGTACTTC

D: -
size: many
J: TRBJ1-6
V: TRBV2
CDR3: CASSEANLGSPLHF
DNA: TGTGCCAGCAGTGAAGCGAACCTCGGATCACCCCTCCACTTT

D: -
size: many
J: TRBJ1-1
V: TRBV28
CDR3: CASSASLRGPLVEAFF
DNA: TGTGCCAGCAGCGCTTCCCTTAGGGGACCCCTCGTGGAAGCTTTCTTT

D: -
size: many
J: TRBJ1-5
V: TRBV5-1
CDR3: CASSPNGQFDQPQHF
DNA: TGCGCCAGCAGCCCCAACGGACAGTTCGATCAGCCCCAGCATTTT

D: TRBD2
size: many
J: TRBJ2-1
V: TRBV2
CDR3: CASSEARLAGANEQFF
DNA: TGTGCCAGCAGTGAAGCGAGACTAGCGGGTGCCAATGAGCAGTTCTTC

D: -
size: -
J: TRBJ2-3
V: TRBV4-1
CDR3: CASSPTGTHFTDTQYF
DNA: TGCGCCAGCAGTCCCACCGGGACTCACTTTACAGATACGCAGTATTTT

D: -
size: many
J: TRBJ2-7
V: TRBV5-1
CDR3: CASSRQPSSSYEQYF
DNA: TGCGCCAGCAGCCGGCAACCCTCCAGCTCCTACGAGCAGTACTTC

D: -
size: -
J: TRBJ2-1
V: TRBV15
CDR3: CATSRDPGADEQFF
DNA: TGTGCCACCAGCAGAGATCCGGGGGCAGATGAGCAGTTCTTC

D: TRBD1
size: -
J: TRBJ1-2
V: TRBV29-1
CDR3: CSVPNPRQGGYGYTF
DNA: TGCAGCGTACCAAACCCCCGACAGGGAGGCTATGGCTACACCTTC

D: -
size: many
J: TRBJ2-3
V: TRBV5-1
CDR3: CASSSRFRTDTQYF
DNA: TGCGCCAGCAGTAGTCGGTTTCGCACAGATACGCAGTATTTT

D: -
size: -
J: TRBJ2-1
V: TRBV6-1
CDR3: CASSIQRLEGNNEQFF
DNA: TGTGCCAGCAGCATACAAAGACTCGAAGGGAACAATGAGCAGTTCTTC

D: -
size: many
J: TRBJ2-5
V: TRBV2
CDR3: CASKMSAGSSLETQYF
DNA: TGTGCCAGCAAGATGTCGGCAGGTTCTTCCTTGGAGACCCAGTACTTC

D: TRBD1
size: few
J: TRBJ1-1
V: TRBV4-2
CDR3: CASSPRGIGGGRTEAFF
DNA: TGTGCCAGCAGCCCAAGGGGGATAGGGGGCGGGAGGACTGAAGCTTTCTTT

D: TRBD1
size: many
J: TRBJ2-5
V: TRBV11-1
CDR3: CASSADREWETQYF
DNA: TGTGCCAGCAGCGCGGACAGGGAGTGGGAGACCCAGTACTTC

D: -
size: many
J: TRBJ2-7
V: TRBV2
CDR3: CATAYTDAVYEQYF
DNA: TGTGCCACCGCCTATACGGACGCCGTCTACGAGCAGTACTTC

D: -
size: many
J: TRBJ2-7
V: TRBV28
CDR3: CASSPAASLYEQYF
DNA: TGTGCCAGCAGTCCCGCCGCCAGCCTCTACGAGCAGTACTTC

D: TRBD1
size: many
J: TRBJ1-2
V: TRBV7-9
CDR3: CASSSQGKDGYTF
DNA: TGTGCCAGCAGCTCACAGGGGAAGGATGGCTACACCTTC

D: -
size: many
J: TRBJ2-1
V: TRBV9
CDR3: CASAISPGGHEQFF
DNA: TGTGCCAGCGCCATATCCCCCGGAGGTCACGAGCAGTTCTTC

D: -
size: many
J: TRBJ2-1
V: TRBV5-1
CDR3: CASSLESQVYNEQFF
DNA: TGCGCCAGCAGCTTGGAGTCGCAGGTCTACAATGAGCAGTTCTTC

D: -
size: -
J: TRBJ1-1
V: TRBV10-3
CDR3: CAISTTLRENTEAFF
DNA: TGTGCCATCAGCACTACCCTCAGGGAGAACACTGAAGCTTTCTTT

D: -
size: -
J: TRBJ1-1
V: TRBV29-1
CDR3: CSVWVNGAFF
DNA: TGCAGCGTTTGGGTTAATGGTGCTTTCTTT

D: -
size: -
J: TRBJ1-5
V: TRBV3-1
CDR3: CASSQDVDSNQPQHF
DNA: TGTGCCAGCAGCCAAGATGTCGACAGCAATCAGCCCCAGCATTTT

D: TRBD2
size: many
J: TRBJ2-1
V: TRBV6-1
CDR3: CASSGLAGGQDEQFF
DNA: TGTGCCAGCAGCGGACTAGCGGGAGGGCAGGATGAGCAGTTCTTC

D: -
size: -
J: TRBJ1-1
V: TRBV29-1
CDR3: CSAAGQFYTEAFF
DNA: TGCAGCGCTGCCGGACAGTTTTACACTGAAGCTTTCTTT

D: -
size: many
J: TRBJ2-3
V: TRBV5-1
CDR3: CASSLLTGSADTQYF
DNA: TGCGCCAGCAGCTTGCTTACGGGATCGGCAGATACGCAGTATTTT

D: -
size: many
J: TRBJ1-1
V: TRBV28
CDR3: CASSLWETVEAFF
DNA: TGTGCCAGCAGTTTATGGGAAACAGTTGAAGCTTTCTTT

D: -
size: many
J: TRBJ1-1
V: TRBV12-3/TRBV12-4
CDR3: CASSLGVRWTEAFF
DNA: TGTGCCAGCAGTTTGGGAGTCCGTTGGACTGAAGCTTTCTTT